These 29 T cell receptor beta chains came from one sample sequenced in a study of T cell responses to AZD1222 COVID-19 vaccine. Measured with immunoSEQ multiplex PCR; TCRdb has only the in-frame clones, and not every one. The sample has about 130,000 clones; over 90% are singletons. The specimen comprised peripheral blood, sampled on day 0 of AZD1222 vaccination. These receptors all stem from an adult in good health.

This clone was counted a few times. The V call is TRBV19, the J call TRBJ2-7; 11 bases are a match to TRBD2. The J segment lost 2 bases and the V segment lost 5 bases, leaving 11 bases of the junction unmatched. This CDR3 has 17 amino acids. Looked up from germline, CDR1 is LNHDA and CDR2 is SQIVND (reference sequence). The CDR3 nucleotides are TGTGCCAGTAGTTTGGCTAGCGGGAGGCTCACCCCCTACGAGCAGTACTTC. Encoded protein: CASSLASGRLTPYEQYF.

The chain couples TRBV5-1 to TRBJ2-5; 7 bases fit TRBD1. CDR3 length: 14 amino acids. With V trimmed by 5 bases and J by 1 base, 5 bases remained unmatched. Germline lookup yields CDR1 SGHRS and CDR2 YFSETQ. This CDR3 is CASSPQGSQETQYF. The CDR3 coding sequence is TGCGCCAGCAGTCCACAGGGGTCCCAAGAGACCCAGTACTTC.

This clone was seen a handful of times. This chain uses TRBV2 with TRBJ1-5; D not resolved. CDR1 SNHLY and CDR2 FYNNEI come from the germline V gene. The CDR3 is made up of 13 amino acids. V shed 4 bases and J shed 10 bases, with 14 bases lying between them. CDR3 bases: TGTGCCAGCAGTGCAGTCAGGTCACAACCCCAGCATTTT. It is translated as CASSAVRSQPQHF.

This clone was seen a handful of times. The genes are TRBV6-5 and TRBJ1-4; D perhaps matches TRBD1 (6 bases). The CDR3 sequence is 13 residues long. CDR1 and CDR2 from the germline V gene are MNHEY and SVGAGI. Trimming removed 6 bases at V and 8 bases at J, with 13 bases between. The CDR3 bases are TGTGCCAGCAGCTCAGGGGAGTGGGAAAAACTGTTTTTT. The encoded protein is CASSSGEWEKLFF.

This clone was counted a single time. V usage is TRBV29-1 and J usage is TRBJ2-1; weak D call: TRBD2 (5 bases). Per the germline V gene, CDR1 is SQVTM and CDR2 is ANQGSEA. The V gene lost 0 bases and the J gene lost 0 bases, with 6 bases spanning the gap. This CDR3 contains 14 residues. CDR3 DNA: TGCAGCGTTGAAGAACGGGACTCCTACAATGAGCAGTTCTTC. Translated: CSVEERDSYNEQFF.

The J gene is TRBJ1-5, the V gene TRBV5-1; D might be TRBD1 (6 bases). The V and J ends lost 0 bases and 8 bases respectively, with 15 bases between them. The CDR3 runs 15 residues. In germline, CDR1 is SGHRS, CDR2 YFSETQ. For the CDR3, the DNA is TGCGCCAGCAGCTTGGCCTCGGGGGCCGGGGAGCCCCAGCATTTT. Protein: CASSLASGAGEPQHF.

This rearrangement joins TRBV24-1 to TRBJ2-1, with D uncertain. Looked up from germline, CDR1 is KGHDR and CDR2 is SFDVKD. The V end lost 5 bases, the J end lost 7 bases, and 5 bases lay between the germline ends. The CDR3 runs to 11 residues. CDR3 sequence: CATSAGNEQFF. The DNA for the CDR3 is TGTGCCACCAGTGCTGGGAATGAGCAGTTCTTC.

The chain uses TRBV29-1 and TRBJ2-1; 13 bases match TRBD2. Trimming took 7 bases from V and 4 from J; bases not matched to a gene: 16. CDR1 is SQVTM, CDR2 ANQGSEA, per germline. The CDR3 runs 18 residues. In DNA form, the CDR3 reads TGCAGCGCTGAGGGGGCCTCACTAGCGGGAGGGATATACAATGAGCAGTTCTTC. Translation gives CSAEGASLAGGIYNEQFF.

This chain uses TRBV19 with TRBJ1-4, with a weak D call TRBD1 (6 bases). CDR1 is LNHDA and CDR2 is SQIVND in the germline V gene (reference sequence). The length of the CDR3 is 14 residues. Trimming took 5 bases from V and 8 from J, leaving 15 bases between them. CDR3 sequence (DNA): TGTGCCAGTAGTGAGGGGAAACAGGGAGAAAAACTGTTTTTT. As protein: CASSEGKQGEKLFF.

This clone was counted once. The chain's CDR3 is CSVDVGQGGTEAFF. CDR3 nucleotide sequence: TGCAGCGTTGATGTTGGGCAGGGAGGCACTGAAGCTTTCTTT. The chain uses TRBV29-1 and TRBJ1-1; possible D gene TRBD1, 5 bases. This CDR3 region has 14 residues. The germline V and J ends were trimmed by 3 bases and 4 bases, with 15 bases remaining between them. Germline loops: CDR1 SQVTM, CDR2 ANQGSEA.

The rearrangement uses TRBV11-3 and TRBJ2-3; D is perhaps TRBD2 (6 bases). V lost 1 base and J 3 bases, leaving 8 bases between the germline ends. There are 14 residues in the CDR3. The V gene's germline CDR1 is SGHNT and CDR2 YENEEA. CDR3 sequence (DNA): TGTGCCAGCAGCTTAGGTGGGGGGACAGATACGCAGTATTTT. Amino acids: CASSLGGGTDTQYF.

V and J are TRBV5-1 and TRBJ1-2, with D uncertain. This CDR3 spans 15 amino acids. V was clipped by 0 bases and J by 3 bases, with 12 bases between them. Germline loops: CDR1 SGHRS, CDR2 YFSETQ. The CDR3 here is CASSLAAGPDYGYTF. The CDR3, as DNA: TGCGCCAGCAGCTTGGCTGCCGGGCCCGACTATGGCTACACCTTC.

J is TRBJ1-1 and V is TRBV12-3 or TRBV12-4; D is unresolved. V shed 1 base and J shed 7 bases, with 7 bases lying between them. This CDR3 contains 12 residues. Written as DNA, the CDR3 is TGTGCCAGCAGTTTAGATGAGCTTGAAGCTTTCTTT. Residues: CASSLDELEAFF.

This sequence joins TRBV24-1 and TRBJ1-4, with D unresolved. This CDR3 spans 13 amino acids. V was trimmed by 2 bases and J by 10 bases, leaving 10 bases between them. The germline CDR1 and CDR2 sequences are KGHDR and SFDVKD. CDR3 DNA: TGTGCCACCAGTGATTCTGGAGACGGAAAACTGTTTTTT. This gives the protein CATSDSGDGKLFF.

The rearrangement links TRBV19 to TRBJ1-2, with 9 nucleotides matching TRBD1. CDR3 size: 15 residues. Per the germline V gene, CDR1 is LNHDA and CDR2 is SQIVND (reference sequence). The V gene end was trimmed by 6 bases and the J gene end by 4 bases; junction bases not matched to a gene: 9. CDR3 bases: TGTGCCAGTAGCCGTCCCGGGACAGGGACCTATGGCTACACCTTC. As protein: CASSRPGTGTYGYTF.

V and J are TRBV5-1 and TRBJ2-3; D gene uncertain. Trimming shortened V by 1 base and J by 4 bases, and 10 bases separated the two germline ends. The CDR3 loop spans 14 amino acids. Germline-derived CDR1 and CDR2 are SGHRS and YFSETQ. The chain's CDR3 is CASSLRLVSDTQYF. For the CDR3, the DNA is TGCGCCAGCAGCTTGAGGCTAGTTTCAGATACGCAGTATTTT.

This clone is a singleton in its sample. V usage is TRBV2 and J usage is TRBJ1-2; no clear D gene. The germline V and J ends were trimmed by 4 bases and 8 bases, with 11 bases remaining between them. CDR3 length: 12 residues. Germline loops: CDR1 SNHLY, CDR2 FYNNEI. For the CDR3, the DNA is TGTGCCAGCAGTGTATACAGAGGGGGCTACACCTTC. Amino acids: CASSVYRGGYTF.

The rearrangement links TRBV9 to TRBJ2-1; D could derive from TRBD1 or TRBD2 (6 bases each). This CDR3 has 15 residues. The germline V and J ends were trimmed by 4 bases and 4 bases, with 15 bases remaining between them. The germline V gene encodes CDR1 SGDLS and CDR2 YYNGEE. In nucleotides, the CDR3 is TGTGCCAGCAGCCCCGGGCGGGACAAATACAATGAGCAGTTCTTC. This sequence encodes CASSPGRDKYNEQFF.

Comment on this clone: The same CDR3 is also encoded by other DNA sequences in this sample. J is TRBJ2-7 and V is TRBV2; unclear D gene. This CDR3 has 10 amino acids. V lost 4 bases, J lost 6 bases, and 4 bases lay in between. The V gene's germline CDR1 is SNHLY and CDR2 FYNNEI. The CDR3 sequence: CASSVGEQYF. CDR3 in DNA: TGTGCCAGCAGTGTGGGCGAGCAGTACTTC.

The CDR3: CASKGLTYNEQFF. CDR3 nucleotides: TGTGCCAGCAAAGGTTTGACCTACAATGAGCAGTTCTTC. The gene calls are TRBV6-5 and TRBJ2-1, with D unclear. Trimming took 7 bases from V and 2 from J, leaving 9 bases between them. Germline V lookup: CDR1 MNHEY, CDR2 SVGAGI. The CDR3 totals 13 residues.

CDR3 region: CASMSGTSNTGELFF. CDR3 DNA sequence: TGTGCCAGCATGAGCGGGACTTCTAACACCGGGGAGCTGTTTTTT. The V call is TRBV7-8, the J call TRBJ2-2, with 7 positions matching TRBD2. With 7 bases clipped from V and 2 bases from J, the junction kept 7 bases outside the gene matches. CDR1 is SGHVS and CDR2 is FQNEAQ in the germline V gene. CDR3 length equals 15 residues.

This clone came up once. The chain has TRBV7-3 and TRBJ2-5; 7 bases line up with TRBD2. Germline V gives CDR1 SGHTA, CDR2 FQGTGA. The CDR3 sequence is 20 residues long. The J segment lost 4 bases and the V segment lost 1 base, leaving 21 bases of the junction unmatched. As DNA, the CDR3 is TGTGCCAGCAGCTTAATGCGTAGGTCAGGAGAGCGGGATGGAAGAGAGACCCAGTACTTC. The encoded protein is CASSLMRRSGERDGRETQYF.

The V call is TRBV7-9, the J call TRBJ1-1; the match to TRBD1 covers 7 bases. CDR3 size: 16 residues. Germline CDR1 and CDR2: SEHNR and FQNEAQ (reference sequence). V lost 2 bases to trimming and J lost 11 bases; unmatched junction nucleotides: 17. The CDR3 loop reads CASSLNSLQVKGQAFF. Here the CDR3 DNA reads TGTGCCAGCAGCTTAAACTCACTTCAGGTAAAGGGACAGGCTTTCTTT.

This sequence joins TRBV28 and TRBJ2-3; D uncertain. Germline V gives CDR1 MDHEN, CDR2 SYDVKM. The CDR3 is 15 amino acids. Trimming took 2 bases from V and 0 from J, leaving 9 bases between them. The CDR3 spells CASSLTGLSTDTQYF. In DNA, the CDR3 is TGTGCCAGCAGTTTAACGGGCCTTAGCACAGATACGCAGTATTTT.

This chain joins TRBV3-1 (or the pseudogene TRBV3-2) and TRBJ2-7, with D uncertain. Trimming left V 1 base short and J 1 base short, with 8 bases between. The CDR3 sequence is 14 residues long. CDR1 and CDR2 from the germline V gene are LGHDT and YNNKEL (reference sequence). For the CDR3, the DNA is TGTGCCAGCAGCCAAGTAAGTGCTTCCTACGAGCAGTACTTC. Translation gives CASSQVSASYEQYF.

The chain employs TRBV13 and TRBJ1-1, with D uncertain. The CDR3 covers 12 residues. Germline CDR1 and CDR2: PRHDT and FYEKMQ (reference sequence). The V gene lost 4 bases and the J gene lost 9 bases, with 12 bases spanning the gap. The CDR3 nucleotides are TGTGCCAGCAGCTCGGCTGGGAGGAAAGCTTTCTTT. Its translation is CASSSAGRKAFF.

V gene TRBV13 combines with J gene TRBJ2-5; D may be TRBD1 or TRBD2 (6 bases each). This CDR3 is built from 14 residues. The V and J ends lost 5 bases and 1 base respectively, with 11 bases between them. From germline, CDR1 is PRHDT and CDR2 FYEKMQ (reference sequence). The CDR3, as DNA: TGTGCCAGCAGCACCGGGGGCTCCCAAGAGACCCAGTACTTC. Translated, it gives CASSTGGSQETQYF. The entire variable domain, with the rest obtained from reference TRBV13 and TRBJ2-5, is as follows: AAGVIQSPRHLIKEKRETATLKCYPIPRHDTVYWYQQGPGQDPQFLISFYEKMQSDKGSIPDRFSAQQFSDYHSELNMSSLELGDSALYFCASSTGGSQETQYFGPGTRLLVL.

This rearrangement joins TRBV3-1 (or the pseudogene TRBV3-2) to TRBJ1-6, with 7 bases aligning to TRBD1. This CDR3 contains 14 residues. Germline CDR1 LGHDT, CDR2 YNNKEL (reference sequence). Trimming removed 5 bases from V and 8 bases from J; junction bases left unmatched: 6. Here the CDR3 reads CASSVDRLYSPLHF. DNA for the CDR3: TGTGCCAGCAGCGTGGACAGGCTATATTCACCCCTCCACTTT.

The chain is built from TRBV7-9 and TRBJ2-7, with TRBD1 identical over 7 bases. V gave up 1 base and J gave up 2 bases; unmatched junction bases: 5. There are 15 residues in the CDR3. The germline CDR1 and CDR2 sequences are SEHNR and FQNEAQ (reference sequence). CDR3 sequence: CASSLGTGTTYEQYF. The CDR3 bases are TGTGCCAGCAGCTTAGGGACAGGAACCACCTACGAGCAGTACTTC.